This T cell receptor (beta chain) is from a study of blood T cell repertoires in COVID-19. V was shortened by 1 base and J by 8 bases, with 14 bases between the two germline ends. Germline V CDR1 and CDR2: SGHNT, YENEEA. The CDR3 contains 15 residues. TCRdb's table, derived via immunoSEQ multiplex PCR, lists solely in-frame clones and lacks some. The top ten hold around 3% of the sample, which has under 300,000 clones, about 90% seen once. This sequence joins TRBV11-3 and TRBJ1-4; tentatively, D is TRBD1 (6 bases). The sequence derives from a woman between 35 and 50 years old with acute COVID-19. The sequenced sample consisted of PBMCs or T cells enriched from blood (not recorded which). In nucleotides, the CDR3 is TGTGCCAGCAGCTTAGGTCCGGGGGGCGGCGAAAAACTGTTTTTT. This encodes CASSLGPGGGEKLFF.